These T cell receptor beta chains were read from a single sample in a study of cytomegalovirus exposure and HLA in healthy donors. Data came from immunoSEQ multiplex PCR; TCRdb stores just in-frame clones and leaves some out. The ten top clones account for roughly 8%, within a sample of roughly 40,000 clones. Specimen: PBMCs. Receptors were obtained from a male donor in good health and CMV-seronegative. CDR3s include the opening cysteine and the closing phenylalanine or tryptophan. D genes are given only for firm matches.

TRBV30	TRBJ2-5	TRBD2	CAWSVRGRAVETQYF	TGTGCCTGGAGTGTGCGCGGGAGGGCCGTAGAGACCCAGTACTTC
TRBV5-4	TRBJ2-7	TRBD1	CASSFKRTGAYEQYF	TGTGCCAGCAGCTTTAAACGGACAGGTGCCTACGAGCAGTACTTC
TRBV29-1	TRBJ2-7	NA	CSVLGQRYEQYF	TGCAGCGTTCTTGGACAGCGCTACGAGCAGTACTTC
TRBV5-4	TRBJ1-4	NA	CASSLVASEKLFF	TGTGCCAGCAGCTTGGTGGCCTCTGAAAAACTGTTTTTT
TRBV5-1	TRBJ2-3	NA	CASSLESTDTQYF	TGCGCCAGCAGCTTAGAGAGCACAGATACGCAGTATTTT
TRBV5-4	TRBJ2-3	NA	CASSLGAASGTDTQYF	TGTGCCAGCAGCTTGGGGGCGGCTAGCGGCACAGATACGCAGTATTTT
TRBV2	TRBJ2-1	TRBD2	CASSLSGSYNEQFF	TGTGCCAGCAGCCTTAGCGGGTCCTACAATGAGCAGTTCTTC
TRBV30	TRBJ2-7	TRBD1	CAWSAGTDSSYEQYF	TGTGCCTGGAGTGCCGGGACAGACAGCTCCTACGAGCAGTACTTC
TRBV10-3	TRBJ2-7	NA	CAISGSRGEIPDREQYF	TGTGCCATCAGTGGGAGCAGGGGGGAAATTCCTGACCGCGAGCAGTACTTC
TRBV7-8	TRBJ1-5	NA	CASSLVLSRRGYHNQPQHF	TGTGCCAGCAGCTTAGTCTTGAGCCGCCGGGGGTACCACAATCAGCCCCAGCATTTT
TRBV6-5	TRBJ2-4	TRBD2	CASSDGWGGDIQYF	TGTGCCAGCAGTGACGGGTGGGGGGGGGACATTCAGTACTTC
TRBV19	TRBJ1-2	TRBD1	CASSARGGTAFAYTF	TGTGCCAGTAGTGCTCGCGGCGGGACAGCCTTTGCCTACACCTTC
TRBV4-3	TRBJ2-3	NA	CASSHGLLTSTDTQYF	TGCGCCAGCAGCCATGGCCTGTTGACTAGCACAGATACGCAGTATTTT
TRBV11-2	TRBJ1-3	NA	CASSLDRGATGNTIYF	TGTGCCAGCAGCTTAGATCGGGGGGCCACTGGAAACACCATATATTTT
TRBV5-1	TRBJ1-1	NA	CASSPQGRETEAFF	TGCGCCAGCAGCCCCCAAGGGAGGGAGACTGAAGCTTTCTTT
TRBV6-6	TRBJ1-5	TRBD1	CASSRQGVGNQPQHF	TGTGCCAGCAGTCGACAGGGAGTCGGCAATCAGCCCCAGCATTTT
TRBV19	TRBJ2-5	NA	CASSAGVGKTQYF	TGTGCCAGTAGTGCAGGGGTTGGCAAGACCCAGTACTTC
TRBV28	TRBJ1-1	NA	CASSRGDKVEAFF	TGTGCCAGCAGTCGGGGGGACAAGGTTGAAGCTTTCTTT
TRBV2	TRBJ1-1	NA	CATEDGFRNTEAFF	TGTGCCACCGAAGACGGGTTTAGGAACACTGAAGCTTTCTTT
TRBV19	TRBJ2-7	TRBD2	CASSPDRLAGVGEQYF	TGTGCCAGTAGTCCCGACCGGCTAGCGGGAGTAGGGGAGCAGTACTTC
TRBV19	TRBJ1-5	TRBD1	CASSTGTGISNQPQHF	TGTGCCAGTAGTACTGGGACAGGGATTAGCAATCAGCCCCAGCATTTT
TRBV28	TRBJ2-7	NA	CASSRWGPYEQYF	TGTGCCAGCAGTCGATGGGGCCCCTACGAGCAGTACTTC
TRBV9	TRBJ2-3	NA	CASSVGDPDTQYF	TGTGCCAGCAGCGTAGGAGATCCAGATACGCAGTATTTT
TRBV30	TRBJ2-1	NA	CAWSVAPRGYNEQFF	TGTGCCTGGAGTGTAGCCCCTAGAGGCTATAATGAGCAGTTCTTC
TRBV27	TRBJ1-1	NA	CASSQYGGNTEAFF	TGTGCCAGCAGTCAGTATGGAGGGAACACTGAAGCTTTCTTT
TRBV6-1	TRBJ2-1	NA	CASSEAGRAYNEQFF	TGTGCCAGCAGTGAAGCGGGCAGAGCCTACAATGAGCAGTTCTTC
TRBV5-1	TRBJ2-6	TRBD2	CASSSTGTSGSGGANVLTF	TGCGCCAGCAGCTCGACGGGGACTAGCGGGAGTGGTGGGGCCAACGTCCTGACTTTC
TRBV9	TRBJ2-7	NA	CASSPQAGSSYEQYF	TGTGCCAGCAGCCCACAGGCTGGCAGCTCCTACGAGCAGTACTTC
TRBV4-1	TRBJ1-4	NA	CASSHAEATNEKLFF	TGCGCCAGCAGCCATGCAGAGGCAACTAATGAAAAACTGTTTTTT
TRBV18	TRBJ1-2	NA	CASSPYESSERLGGYTF	TGTGCCAGCTCACCATATGAATCCAGCGAGAGGTTAGGTGGCTACACCTTC
TRBV6-5	TRBJ1-1	NA	CASSPTDSYTEAFF	TGTGCCAGCAGTCCGACAGACTCATACACTGAAGCTTTCTTT
TRBV7-9	TRBJ1-1	NA	CASTDFRGLNTEAFF	TGTGCCAGCACCGATTTTAGGGGCCTGAACACTGAAGCTTTCTTT
TRBV7-2	TRBJ2-5	TRBD1	CASSPNRGRPQYF	TGTGCCAGCAGCCCTAACAGGGGCAGGCCCCAGTACTTC
TRBV18	TRBJ2-1	TRBD2	CASSRTSGYNEQFF	TGTGCCAGCTCACGAACTAGCGGGTACAATGAGCAGTTCTTC
TRBV6-6	TRBJ2-3	TRBD2	CASSYGGGRDTQYF	TGTGCCAGCAGTTACGGGGGGGGTCGGGATACGCAGTATTTT